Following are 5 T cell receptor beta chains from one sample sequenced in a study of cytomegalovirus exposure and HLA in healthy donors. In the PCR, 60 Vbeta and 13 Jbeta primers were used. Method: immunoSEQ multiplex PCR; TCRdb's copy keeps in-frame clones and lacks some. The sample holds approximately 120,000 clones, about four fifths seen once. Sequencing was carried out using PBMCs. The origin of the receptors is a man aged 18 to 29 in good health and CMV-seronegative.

CDR3: CSVNLAVTEAFF. The CDR3 DNA sequence: TGCAGCGTTAACCTGGCGGTCACTGAAGCTTTCTTT. This chain joins TRBV29-1 and TRBJ1-1; D is unresolved. There are 12 residues in the CDR3. V was clipped by 5 bases and J by 4 bases, with 11 bases between them. Per the germline V gene, CDR1 is SQVTM and CDR2 is ANQGSEA.

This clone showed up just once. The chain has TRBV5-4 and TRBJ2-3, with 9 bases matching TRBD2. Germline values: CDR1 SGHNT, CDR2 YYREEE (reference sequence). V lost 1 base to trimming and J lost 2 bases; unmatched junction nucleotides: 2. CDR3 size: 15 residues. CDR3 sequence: CASSLKRGVTDTQYF. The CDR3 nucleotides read TGTGCCAGCAGCTTGAAGCGGGGGGTCACAGATACGCAGTATTTT.

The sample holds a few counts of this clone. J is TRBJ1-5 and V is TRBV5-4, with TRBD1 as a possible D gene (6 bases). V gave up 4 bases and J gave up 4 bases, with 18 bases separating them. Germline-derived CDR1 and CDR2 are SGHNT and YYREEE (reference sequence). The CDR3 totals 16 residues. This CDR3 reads CASSHPTGIRNQPQHF. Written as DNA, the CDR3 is TGTGCCAGCAGCCACCCAACAGGGATCCGAAATCAGCCCCAGCATTTT. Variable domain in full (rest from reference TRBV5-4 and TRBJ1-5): ETGVTQSPTHLIKTRGQQVTLRCSSQSGHNTVSWYQQALGQGPQFIFQYYREEENGRGNFPPRFSGLQFPNYSSELNVNALELDDSALYLCASSHPTGIRNQPQHFGDGTRLSIL.

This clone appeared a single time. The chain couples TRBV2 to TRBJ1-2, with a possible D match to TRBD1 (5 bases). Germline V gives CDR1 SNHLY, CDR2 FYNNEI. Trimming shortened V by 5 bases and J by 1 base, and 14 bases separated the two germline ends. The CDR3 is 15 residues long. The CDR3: CASSSGPAFNYGYTF. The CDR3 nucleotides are TGTGCCAGCAGTTCAGGGCCCGCATTTAACTATGGCTACACCTTC.

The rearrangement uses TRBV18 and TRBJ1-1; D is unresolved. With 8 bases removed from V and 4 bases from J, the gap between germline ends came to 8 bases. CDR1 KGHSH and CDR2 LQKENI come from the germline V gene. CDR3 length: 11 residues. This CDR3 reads CASSELTEAFF. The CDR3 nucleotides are TGTGCCAGCAGTGAACTCACTGAAGCTTTCTTT.